These 20 T cell receptor beta chains originate from one sample sequenced in a study of human T cells and chemical hapten exposure. As for time point: healthy volunteer bleed at 6 weeks. The study extracted total RNA from unfractionated whole blood. Each CDR3 protein is one row after TCRdb ran MiXCR on the RACE reads. Here the sample spans about 65,000 distinct CDR3 sequences, under 7.5% being singletons. The material sequenced was whole blood. These receptors all come from a female donor in good health. Some clones in this sample may be carry-over from other donors' samples.

This clonotype was observed a few times. The V and J genes are TRBV5-1 and TRBJ2-1; 10 nucleotides agree with TRBD1. The CDR3 contains 15 residues. Germline CDR1 and CDR2: SGHRS and YFSETQ. With 2 bases clipped from V and 8 bases from J, the junction kept 7 bases outside the gene matches. CDR3 DNA: TGCGCCAGCAGCTTTAGACAGGGGGCAGTGGATGAGCAGTTCTTC. Protein sequence: CASSFRQGAVDEQFF.

This clonotype has ten or more counts. The chain employs TRBV7-9 and TRBJ1-2; 8 nucleotides align to TRBD1. This CDR3 spans 15 amino acids. The V segment lost 1 base and the J segment 3 bases; nucleotides outside the gene matches: 4. Germline CDR1 reads SEHNR; CDR2 reads FQNEAQ (reference sequence). This chain's CDR3 is CASSLGQGNHYGYTF. CDR3 DNA sequence: TGTGCCAGCAGCTTAGGACAGGGGAATCACTATGGCTACACCTTC.

This clonotype was seen ten or more times. The chain links TRBV24-1 to TRBJ2-2; D is unclear. The germline V gene encodes CDR1 KGHDR and CDR2 SFDVKD. Trimming shortened V by 4 bases and J by 1 base, and 9 bases separated the two germline ends. This CDR3 comprises 15 residues. The CDR3 loop reads CATSDAEQNTGELFF. The CDR3 DNA reads TGTGCCACCAGTGACGCGGAACAGAACACCGGGGAGCTGTTTTTT.

This clonotype came up many times. CDR3 DNA sequence: TGTGCCAGCAGCTTGGCGATAGGACGGGCAGATACGCAGTATTTT. This encodes CASSLAIGRADTQYF. The chain uses TRBV5-4 and TRBJ2-3; unclear D gene. V shed 0 bases and J shed 4 bases, with 12 bases lying between them. The CDR3 contains 15 residues. Germline values: CDR1 SGHNT, CDR2 YYREEE (reference sequence).

This clonotype has more than one count but fewer than ten. The CDR3 DNA is TGTGCCACCAGTGACCCCGCAGGGAGCTCCTACAATGAGCAGTTCTTC. Its protein is CATSDPAGSSYNEQFF. The V call is TRBV24-1, the J call TRBJ2-1; D may be TRBD1 or TRBD2 (5 bases each). The V gene lost 4 bases and the J gene lost 0 bases, with 12 bases spanning the gap. The V gene's germline CDR1 is KGHDR and CDR2 SFDVKD. The CDR3 loop spans 16 amino acids.

This clonotype appeared a few times. The chain is built from TRBV20-1 and TRBJ2-7, with 9 bases aligning to TRBD2. Germline-derived CDR1 and CDR2 are DFQATT and SNEGSKA (reference sequence). V lost 0 bases to trimming and J lost 3 bases; unmatched junction nucleotides: 12. This CDR3 is built from 17 residues. CDR3 loop: CSARDRAPGTSYYEQYF. In DNA form, the CDR3 reads TGCAGTGCTAGAGATCGTGCCCCTGGGACTAGCTACTACGAGCAGTACTTC.

The chain combines TRBV4-3 with TRBJ2-3; 7 nucleotides agree with TRBD2. CDR3 length equals 15 residues. V shed 0 bases and J 0 bases; nucleotides not matched to a gene: 0. Germline assignment: CDR1 LGHNA and CDR2 YSLEER. CDR3: CASSQERESTDTQYF. In nucleotides, the CDR3 is TGCGCCAGCAGCCAAGAGCGGGAGAGCACAGATACGCAGTATTTT.

This clonotype was counted only a few times. J is TRBJ2-3 and V is TRBV20-1; D ambiguous. With 1 base removed from V and 0 bases from J, the gap between germline ends came to 11 bases. The CDR3 has 15 residues. Per the germline V gene, CDR1 is DFQATT and CDR2 is SNEGSKA (reference sequence). CDR3 nucleotide sequence: TGCAGTGCTAGAGCCTTTCCTTCAAGCACAGATACGCAGTATTTT. It yields the protein CSARAFPSSTDTQYF.

This clonotype has a handful of counts. CDR3 DNA: TGTGCCAGCAGTCAAACTAGACTAGCGGCGGCCTACAATGAGCAGTTCTTC. It is translated as CASSQTRLAAAYNEQFF. The chain couples TRBV12-3 or TRBV12-4 to TRBJ2-1; 9 positions match TRBD2. The CDR3 has 17 amino acids. Unmatched junction bases numbered 10, after V lost 5 bases and J lost 2 bases.

This clonotype was detected ten times or more. The V call is TRBV6-1, the J call TRBJ1-1, with 10 bases aligning to TRBD1. Germline V lookup: CDR1 MNHNS, CDR2 SASEGT. The junction had 3 bases not matched to a gene; V was cut back by 7 bases and J by 4 bases. CDR3 length equals 13 residues. DNA for the CDR3: TGTGCCAGCACCGGGACAGGGGTCACTGAAGCTTTCTTT. It yields the protein CASTGTGVTEAFF.

This clonotype appeared a few times. The rearrangement links TRBV7-2 to TRBJ2-1; 10 nucleotides line up with TRBD2. Trimming cost V 0 bases and J 9 bases; bases outside gene matches: 8. CDR1 SGHTA and CDR2 FQGNSA come from the germline V gene. The length of the CDR3 is 16 residues. As DNA, the CDR3 is TGTGCCAGCAGCTTAGCGTCAACTAGCGGGAATATTGAGCAGTTCTTC. It yields the protein CASSLASTSGNIEQFF.

This clonotype was detected only a few times. The rearrangement uses TRBV6-6 and TRBJ1-4; D remains ambiguous. The CDR3 covers 15 residues. CDR1 is MNHNY and CDR2 is SVGAGI in the germline V gene (reference sequence). V dropped 3 bases and J dropped 2 bases, with 10 bases sitting between them. In DNA, the CDR3 is TGTGCCAGCAGTTATGGAGGGAACACTAATGAAAAACTGTTTTTT. Protein: CASSYGGNTNEKLFF.

About this clonotype: Given a much more abundant clone one base away, this may be a read error. The chain joins TRBV28 to TRBJ1-3; no reliable D call. V lost 6 bases to trimming and J lost 3 bases, with 15 bases between them. The CDR3 loop spans 15 amino acids. Germline CDR1 is MDHEN and CDR2 is SYDVKM. CDR3 protein: CASRSPGRDGNTIYF. The CDR3 nucleotides are TGTGCCAGCAGGTCCCCTGGGAGGGATGGAAACACCATATATTTT.

This clonotype was counted ten times or more. The chain combines TRBV3-1 with TRBJ2-1; 7 bases line up with TRBD1. V was clipped by 4 bases and J by 4 bases; unmatched bases: 1. The length of the CDR3 is 13 residues. Per the germline V gene, CDR1 is LGHDT and CDR2 is YNNKEL (reference sequence). CDR3 sequence (DNA): TGTGCCAGCAGCCCGACAGGGTACAATGAGCAGTTCTTC. It yields the protein CASSPTGYNEQFF.

The genes are TRBV12-3 or TRBV12-4 and TRBJ2-3; weak D call: TRBD1 (5 bases). V gave up 5 bases and J gave up 3 bases, with 15 bases separating them. This CDR3 spans 15 amino acids. CDR3 sequence reads: CASSGRVTLTDTQYF. Written as DNA, the CDR3 is TGTGCCAGCAGTGGCAGGGTCACCCTTACAGATACGCAGTATTTT.

This clonotype has a count of ten or more. The V and J genes are TRBV29-1 and TRBJ1-5; 9 bases are shared with TRBD1. The V gene's germline CDR1 is SQVTM and CDR2 ANQGSEA. The trim removed 4 bases at V and 6 bases at J, leaving 4 bases unmatched. The CDR3 covers 13 residues. CDR3 bases: TGCAGCGTTGGGACAGGGGATGGTCAGCCCCAGCATTTT. It codes for CSVGTGDGQPQHF. The full variable domain, in which reference TRBV29-1 and TRBJ1-5 provide the parts outside the CDR3, is SAVISQKPSRDICQRGTSLTIQCQVDSQVTMMFWYRQQPGQSLTLIATANQGSEATYESGFVIDKFPISRPNLTFSTLTVSNMSPEDSSIYLCSVGTGDGQPQHFGDGTRLSIL.

There are many counts of this clonotype. The V and J genes are TRBV28 and TRBJ2-3; no reliable D call. Trimming removed 4 bases from V and 1 base from J, with 6 bases in between. CDR3 length equals 13 residues. CDR1 is MDHEN, CDR2 SYDVKM, per germline. The CDR3 sequence is CASSSPRTDTQYF. CDR3 sequence (DNA): TGTGCCAGCAGTTCCCCTCGCACAGATACGCAGTATTTT.

This clonotype was detected ten times or more. The chain joins TRBV2 to TRBJ2-3; a possible D gene is TRBD2 (5 bases). The CDR3 runs to 14 residues. Germline CDR1 is SNHLY and CDR2 is FYNNEI. Deletions cut 4 bases from V and 6 bases from J, with 14 bases between. This CDR3 is CASSVSGVPDTQYF. The DNA for the CDR3 is TGTGCCAGCAGTGTATCCGGGGTCCCGGATACGCAGTATTTT.

The genes are TRBV14 and TRBJ2-1; tentatively, D is TRBD2 (5 bases). The CDR3 length is 12 residues. Trimming left V 0 bases short and J 15 bases short, with 12 bases between. Per the germline V gene, CDR1 is SGHDN and CDR2 is FVKESK. The CDR3 DNA reads as TGTGCCAGCAGCCAAGAGTCGGGGATTGGGTTCTTC. As protein: CASSQESGIGFF.

There are a few counts of this clonotype. The chain recombines TRBV19 with TRBJ1-2; the D gene is possibly TRBD1 (6 bases). Trimming left V 7 bases short and J 3 bases short, with 18 bases between. Per germline, CDR1 LNHDA and CDR2 SQIVND (reference sequence). The CDR3 spans 15 residues. As DNA, the CDR3 is TGTGCCAGTACGAATAGGGCAGGGGCAGACTATGGCTACACCTTC. It codes for CASTNRAGADYGYTF.